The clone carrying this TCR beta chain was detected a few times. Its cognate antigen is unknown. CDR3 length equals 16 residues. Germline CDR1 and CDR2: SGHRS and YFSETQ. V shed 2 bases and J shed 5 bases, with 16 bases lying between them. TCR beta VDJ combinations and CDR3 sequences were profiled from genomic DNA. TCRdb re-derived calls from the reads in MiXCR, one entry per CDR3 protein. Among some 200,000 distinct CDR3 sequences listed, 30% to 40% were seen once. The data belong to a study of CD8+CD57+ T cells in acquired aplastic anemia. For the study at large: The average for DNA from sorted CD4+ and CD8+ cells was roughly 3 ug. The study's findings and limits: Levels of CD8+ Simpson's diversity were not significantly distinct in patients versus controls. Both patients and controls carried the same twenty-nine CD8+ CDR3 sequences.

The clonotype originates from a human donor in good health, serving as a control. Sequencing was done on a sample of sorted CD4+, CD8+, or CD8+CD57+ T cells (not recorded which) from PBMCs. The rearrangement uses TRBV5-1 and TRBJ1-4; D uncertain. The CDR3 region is CASSFLAAGSNEKLFF. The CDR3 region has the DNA TGCGCCAGCAGCTTCTTGGCAGCGGGATCAAATGAAAAACTGTTTTTT.